Sequencing of this T cell receptor beta chain was carried out in a study of blood T cell repertoires in COVID-19. The overall study: The United States, Italy and Spain supplied acute and convalescent COVID-19 samples.

Original handling: How many nucleated cells were present was estimated from reference gene primer amplification. Sequenced by immunoSEQ multiplex PCR; TCRdb stores in-frame clones only, minus some. The V and J calls and clone size are taken from that table; D and trimming were inferred from the DNA. The sample holds about 480,000 clones, around 88% seen once. The clonotype comes from a woman aged 25 to 39 with acute or convalescent COVID-19. The sequenced sample consisted of peripheral blood.

CDR3 coding DNA: TGTGCCAGCAGCCCCAGTCCAGTTAACACTGAAGCTTTCTTT. This encodes CASSPSPVNTEAFF. The rearrangement uses TRBV5-5 and TRBJ1-1; no reliable D call. Germline CDR1 SGHKS, CDR2 YYEKEE (reference sequence). Deletions cut 4 bases from V and 2 bases from J, with 12 bases between. This CDR3 has 14 residues.